The source of this T cell receptor (beta chain) is a study of identical twins. General study findings and limits: Analyses of zero insertions could, in part, be confounded by invariant MAIT and iNKT cells. Its conclusions, products of cross-sectional statistical analysis, did not come from following the same donors. Reduced insertions were recorded for abundant cord blood beta clonotypes, with no such pattern in memory repertoires.

TCRdb fed the 5' RACE reads into MiXCR, producing one record per CDR3 protein. Of hundreds of thousands of distinct CDR3 sequences listed, around 6% were seen once; the top ten hold approximately 1.6%. Germline assignment: CDR1 SGHTA and CDR2 FQGNSA. This CDR3 comprises 16 residues. J lost 6 bases, V lost 5 bases, and 8 bases had no gene match. The sample holds a few counts of this clonotype. Its antigen is as yet unknown. This TCR came from a man aged 18 to 30 in good health. Sequencing was performed on naive T cells sorted from blood. J is TRBJ2-3 and V is TRBV7-2, with 13 bases fitting TRBD2. The DNA of the CDR3 is TGTGCCAGCAGCGAACCGGGACTAGCGGGAACCGATACGCAGTATTTT. Its protein is CASSEPGLAGTDTQYF.